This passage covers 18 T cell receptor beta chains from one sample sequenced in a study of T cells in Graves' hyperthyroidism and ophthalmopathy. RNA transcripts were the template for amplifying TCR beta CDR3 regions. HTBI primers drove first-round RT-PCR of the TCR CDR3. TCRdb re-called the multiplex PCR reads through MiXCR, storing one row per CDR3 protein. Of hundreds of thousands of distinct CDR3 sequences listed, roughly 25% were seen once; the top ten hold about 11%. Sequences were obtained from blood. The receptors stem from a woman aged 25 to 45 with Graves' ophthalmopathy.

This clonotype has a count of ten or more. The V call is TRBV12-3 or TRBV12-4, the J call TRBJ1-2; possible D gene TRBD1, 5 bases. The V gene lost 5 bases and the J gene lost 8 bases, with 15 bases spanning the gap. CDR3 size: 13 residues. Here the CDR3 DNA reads TGTGCCAGCAGTCCACCGGGGACCTACGGCTACACCTTC. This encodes CASSPPGTYGYTF.

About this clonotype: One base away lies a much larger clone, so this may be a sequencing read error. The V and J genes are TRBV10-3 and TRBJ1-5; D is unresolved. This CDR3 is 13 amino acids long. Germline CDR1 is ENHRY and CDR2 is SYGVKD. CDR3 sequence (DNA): TGTGTCATCAGTGAGTCCGTAAATCAGCCCCAGCATTTT. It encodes CVISESVNQPQHF.

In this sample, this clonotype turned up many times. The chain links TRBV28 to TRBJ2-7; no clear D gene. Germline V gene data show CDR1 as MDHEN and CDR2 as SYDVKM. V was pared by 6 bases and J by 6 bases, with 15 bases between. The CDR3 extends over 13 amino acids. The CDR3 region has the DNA TGTGCCAGCAGCGTAAATCTCGGAACCGAGCAGTACTTC. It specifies CASSVNLGTEQYF.

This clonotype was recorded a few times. CDR3 in amino acids: CASSLHGWGDEQYF. In DNA, the CDR3 is TGTGCCAGCAGCCTACACGGCTGGGGAGACGAGCAGTACTTC. J is TRBJ2-7 and V is TRBV12-3 or TRBV12-4, with D perhaps TRBD2 (5 bases). The CDR3 covers 14 residues. Trimming took off 6 bases at V and 5 bases at J, with 17 bases between the two ends.

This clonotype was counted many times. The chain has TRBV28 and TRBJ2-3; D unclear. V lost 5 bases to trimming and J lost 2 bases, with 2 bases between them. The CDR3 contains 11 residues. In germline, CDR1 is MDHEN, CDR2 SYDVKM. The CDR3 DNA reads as TGTGCCAGCAGTCCCACAGATACGCAGTATTTT. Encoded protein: CASSPTDTQYF.

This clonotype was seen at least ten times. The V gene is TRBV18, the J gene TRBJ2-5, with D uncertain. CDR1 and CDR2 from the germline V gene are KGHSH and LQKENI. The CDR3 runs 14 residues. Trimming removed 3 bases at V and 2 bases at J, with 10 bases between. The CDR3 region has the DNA TGTGCCAGCTCACCCCCAGCTTATCAAGAGACCCAGTACTTC. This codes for CASSPPAYQETQYF.

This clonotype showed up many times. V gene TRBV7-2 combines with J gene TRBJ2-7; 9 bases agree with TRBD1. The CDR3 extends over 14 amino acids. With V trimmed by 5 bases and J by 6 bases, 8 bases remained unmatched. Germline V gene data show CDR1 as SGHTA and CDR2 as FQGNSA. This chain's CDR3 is CASSRDREVCEQYF. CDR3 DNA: TGTGCCAGCAGCCGGGACAGGGAAGTCTGCGAGCAGTACTTC.

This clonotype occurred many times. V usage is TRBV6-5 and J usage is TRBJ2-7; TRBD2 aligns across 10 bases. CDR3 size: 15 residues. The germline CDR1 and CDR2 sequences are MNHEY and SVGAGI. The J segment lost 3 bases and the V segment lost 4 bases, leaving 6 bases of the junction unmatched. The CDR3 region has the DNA TGTGCCAGCAGTTCTAGCGGGGGAGGAAACTACGAGCAGTACTTC. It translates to CASSSSGGGNYEQYF.

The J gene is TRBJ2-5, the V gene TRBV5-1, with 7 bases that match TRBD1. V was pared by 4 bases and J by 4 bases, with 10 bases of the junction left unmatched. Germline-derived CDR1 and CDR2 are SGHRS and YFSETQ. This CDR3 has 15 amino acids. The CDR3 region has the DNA TGCGCCAGCAGCCCATCCGACAGGGTCGGAGAGACCCAGTACTTC. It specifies CASSPSDRVGETQYF.

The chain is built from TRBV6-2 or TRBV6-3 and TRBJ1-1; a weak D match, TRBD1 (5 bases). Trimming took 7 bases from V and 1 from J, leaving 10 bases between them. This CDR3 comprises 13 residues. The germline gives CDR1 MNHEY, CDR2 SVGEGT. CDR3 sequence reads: CASTGARNTEAFF. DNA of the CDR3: TGTGCCAGCACCGGGGCGCGGAACACTGAAGCTTTCTTT.

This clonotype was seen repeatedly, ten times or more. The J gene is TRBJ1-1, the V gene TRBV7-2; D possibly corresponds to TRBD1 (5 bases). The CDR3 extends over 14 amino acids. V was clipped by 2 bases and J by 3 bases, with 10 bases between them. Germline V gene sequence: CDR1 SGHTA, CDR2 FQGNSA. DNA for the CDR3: TGTGCCAGCAGCTTAACCTTGGGGGACACTGAAGCTTTCTTT. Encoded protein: CASSLTLGDTEAFF.

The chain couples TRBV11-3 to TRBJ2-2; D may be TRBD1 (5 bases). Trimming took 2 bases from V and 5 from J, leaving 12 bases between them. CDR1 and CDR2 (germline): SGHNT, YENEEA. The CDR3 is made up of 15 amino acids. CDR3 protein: CASSLRGEHTGELFF. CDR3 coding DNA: TGTGCCAGCAGCTTAAGGGGCGAACATACCGGGGAGCTGTTTTTT.

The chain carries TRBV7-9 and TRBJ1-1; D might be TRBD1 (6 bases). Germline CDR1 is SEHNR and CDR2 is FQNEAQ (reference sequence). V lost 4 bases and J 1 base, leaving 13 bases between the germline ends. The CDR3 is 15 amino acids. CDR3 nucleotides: TGTGCCAGCAGCTCCACCTGGACAGCGAACACTGAAGCTTTCTTT. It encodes CASSSTWTANTEAFF.

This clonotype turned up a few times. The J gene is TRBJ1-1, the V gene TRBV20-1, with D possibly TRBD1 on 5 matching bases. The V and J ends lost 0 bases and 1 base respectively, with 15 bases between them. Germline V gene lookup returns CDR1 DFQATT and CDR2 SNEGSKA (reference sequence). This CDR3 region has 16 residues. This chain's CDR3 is CSARDVNDGTNTEAFF. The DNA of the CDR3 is TGCAGTGCTAGAGATGTAAATGATGGGACGAACACTGAAGCTTTCTTT.

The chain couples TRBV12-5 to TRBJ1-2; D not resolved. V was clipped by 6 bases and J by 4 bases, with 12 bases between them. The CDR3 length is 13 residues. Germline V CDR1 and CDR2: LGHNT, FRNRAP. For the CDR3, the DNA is TGTGCTAGTGGCCCCGGCCTGGCCTATGGCTACACCTTC. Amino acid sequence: CASGPGLAYGYTF. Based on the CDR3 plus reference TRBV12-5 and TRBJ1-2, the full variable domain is DARVTQTPRHKVTEMGQEVTMRCQPILGHNTVFWYRQTMMQGLELLAYFRNRAPLDDSGMPKDRFSAEMPDATLATLKIQPSEPRDSAVYFCASGPGLAYGYTFGSGTRLTVV.

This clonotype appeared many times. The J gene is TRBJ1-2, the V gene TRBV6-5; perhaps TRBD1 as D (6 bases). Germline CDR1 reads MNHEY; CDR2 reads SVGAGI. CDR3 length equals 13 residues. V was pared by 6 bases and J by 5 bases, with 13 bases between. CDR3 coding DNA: TGTGCCAGCAGCCCCGACAGGTTGTATGGCTACACCTTC. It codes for CASSPDRLYGYTF.

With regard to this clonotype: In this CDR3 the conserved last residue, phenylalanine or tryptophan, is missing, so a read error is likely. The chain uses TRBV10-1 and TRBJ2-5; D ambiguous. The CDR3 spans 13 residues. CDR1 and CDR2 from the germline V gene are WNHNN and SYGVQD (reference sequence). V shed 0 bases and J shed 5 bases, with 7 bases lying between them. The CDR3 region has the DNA TGCGCCAGCAGTGAGTCGGGCCAGGAGACCCAGTACCTC. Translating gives CASSESGQETQYL.

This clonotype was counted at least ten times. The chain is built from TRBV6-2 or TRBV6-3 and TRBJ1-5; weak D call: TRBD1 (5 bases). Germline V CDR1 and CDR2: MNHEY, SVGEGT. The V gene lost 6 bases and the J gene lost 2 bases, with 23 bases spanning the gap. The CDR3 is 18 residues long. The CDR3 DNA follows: TGTGCCAGCAGACGGGGACGAACCCCGCCTTCTGGCAATCAGCCCCAGCATTTT. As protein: CASRRGRTPPSGNQPQHF.